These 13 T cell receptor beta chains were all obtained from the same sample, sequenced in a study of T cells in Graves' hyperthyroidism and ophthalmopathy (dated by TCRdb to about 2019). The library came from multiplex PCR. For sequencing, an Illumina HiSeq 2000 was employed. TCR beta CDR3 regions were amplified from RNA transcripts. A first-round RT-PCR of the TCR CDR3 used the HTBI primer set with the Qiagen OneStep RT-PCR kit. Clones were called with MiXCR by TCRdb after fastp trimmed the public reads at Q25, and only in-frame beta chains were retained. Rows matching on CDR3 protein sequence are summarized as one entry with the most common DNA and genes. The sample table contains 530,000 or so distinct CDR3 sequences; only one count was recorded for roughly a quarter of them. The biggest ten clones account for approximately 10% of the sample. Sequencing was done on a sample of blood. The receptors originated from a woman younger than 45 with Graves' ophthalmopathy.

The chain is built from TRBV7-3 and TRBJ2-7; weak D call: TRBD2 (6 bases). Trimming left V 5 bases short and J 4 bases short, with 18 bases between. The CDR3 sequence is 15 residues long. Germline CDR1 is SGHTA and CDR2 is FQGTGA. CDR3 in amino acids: CASSATGGREYEQYF. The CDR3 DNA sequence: TGTGCCAGCAGCGCCACCGGGGGAAGGGAGTACGAGCAGTACTTC.

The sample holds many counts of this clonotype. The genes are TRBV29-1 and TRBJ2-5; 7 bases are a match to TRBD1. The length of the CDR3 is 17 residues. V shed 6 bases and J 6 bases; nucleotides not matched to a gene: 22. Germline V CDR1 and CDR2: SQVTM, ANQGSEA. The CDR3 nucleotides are TGCAGCGTCCCCTGGCAGGGGACAGCTACCCCTCAAAAGACCCAGTACTTC. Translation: CSVPWQGTATPQKTQYF.

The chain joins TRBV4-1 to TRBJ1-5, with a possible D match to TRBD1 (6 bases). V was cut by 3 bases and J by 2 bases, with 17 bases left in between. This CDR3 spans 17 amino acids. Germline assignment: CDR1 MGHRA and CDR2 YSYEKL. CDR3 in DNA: TGCGCCAGCAGCCATCAAACGGGGGGCTCGGGCAATCAGCCCCAGCATTTT. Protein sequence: CASSHQTGGSGNQPQHF.

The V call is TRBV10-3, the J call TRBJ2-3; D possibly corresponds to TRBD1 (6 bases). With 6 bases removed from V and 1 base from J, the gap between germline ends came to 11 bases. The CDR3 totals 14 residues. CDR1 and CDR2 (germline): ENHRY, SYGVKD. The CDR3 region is CAIRSTGGTDTQYF. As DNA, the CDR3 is TGTGCCATCAGGTCGACAGGTGGCACAGATACGCAGTATTTT.

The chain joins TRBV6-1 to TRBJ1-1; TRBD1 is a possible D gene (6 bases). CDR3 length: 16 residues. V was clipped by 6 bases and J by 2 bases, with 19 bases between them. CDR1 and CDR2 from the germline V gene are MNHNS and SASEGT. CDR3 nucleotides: TGTGCCAGCAGACTCCAGGGGAACGGCGTCAACACTGAAGCTTTCTTT. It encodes CASRLQGNGVNTEAFF.

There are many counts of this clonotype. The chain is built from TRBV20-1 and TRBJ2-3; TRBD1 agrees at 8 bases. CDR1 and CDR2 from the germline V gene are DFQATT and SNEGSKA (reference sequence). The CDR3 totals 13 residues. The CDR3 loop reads CSTGQAATDTQYF. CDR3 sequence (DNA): TGCTCGACGGGACAGGCGGCCACAGATACGCAGTATTTT.

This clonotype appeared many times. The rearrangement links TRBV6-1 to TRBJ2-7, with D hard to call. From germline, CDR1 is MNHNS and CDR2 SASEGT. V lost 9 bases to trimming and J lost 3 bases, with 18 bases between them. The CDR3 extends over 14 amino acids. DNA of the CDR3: TGTGCCAGTTCTCCTAGATCCTCCGTCTACGAGCAGTACTTC. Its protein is CASSPRSSVYEQYF.

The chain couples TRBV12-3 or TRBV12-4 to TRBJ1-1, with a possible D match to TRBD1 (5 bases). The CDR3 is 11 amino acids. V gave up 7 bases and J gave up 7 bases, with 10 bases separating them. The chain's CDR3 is CASTGPGEAFF. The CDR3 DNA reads TGTGCCAGCACGGGACCGGGTGAAGCTTTCTTT.

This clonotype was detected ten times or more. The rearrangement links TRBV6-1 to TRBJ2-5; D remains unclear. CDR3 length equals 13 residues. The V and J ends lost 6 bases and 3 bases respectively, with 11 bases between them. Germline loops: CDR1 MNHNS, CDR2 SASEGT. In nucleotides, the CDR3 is TGTGCCAGCAGCCGATGGGAAGAAGAGACCCAGTACTTC. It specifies CASSRWEEETQYF.

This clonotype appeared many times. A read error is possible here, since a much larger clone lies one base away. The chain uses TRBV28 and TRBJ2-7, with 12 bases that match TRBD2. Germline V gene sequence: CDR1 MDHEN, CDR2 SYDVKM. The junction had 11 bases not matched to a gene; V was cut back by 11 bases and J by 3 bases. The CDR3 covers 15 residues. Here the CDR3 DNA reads TGTGCCGGCACTAGTCTAGCGGGGGGGCACTACGAGCAGTACTTC. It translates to CAGTSLAGGHYEQYF.

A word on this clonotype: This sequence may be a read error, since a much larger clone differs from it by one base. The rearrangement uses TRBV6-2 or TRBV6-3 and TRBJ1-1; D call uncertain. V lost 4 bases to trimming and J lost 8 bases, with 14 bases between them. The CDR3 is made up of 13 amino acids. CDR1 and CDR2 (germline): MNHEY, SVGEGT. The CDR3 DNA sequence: TGTGCCAGCAGTTGCTCGGACCACGTCGAAGCTTTCTTT. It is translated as CASSCSDHVEAFF.

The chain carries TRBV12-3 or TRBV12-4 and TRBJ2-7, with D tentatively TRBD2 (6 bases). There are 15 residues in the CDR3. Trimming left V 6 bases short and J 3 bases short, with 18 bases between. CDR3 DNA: TGTGCCAGCAGCCCCGAAGTAGCGGAGAACTACGAGCAGTACTTC. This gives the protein CASSPEVAENYEQYF.

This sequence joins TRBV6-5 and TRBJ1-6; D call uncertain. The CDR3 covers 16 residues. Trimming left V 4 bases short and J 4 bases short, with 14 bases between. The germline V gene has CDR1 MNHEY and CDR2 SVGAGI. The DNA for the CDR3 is TGTGCCAGCAGTTTACTTCCAGCCTATTATAATTCACCCCTCCACTTT. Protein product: CASSLLPAYYNSPLHF.